This T cell receptor beta chain was observed in a study of blood T cell repertoires in COVID-19. About the study: Samples representing acute and convalescent COVID-19 were sourced from the United States, Italy and Spain.

In the original analysis: Nucleated cell counts were estimated from reference gene primer amplification. TCRdb's table, derived via immunoSEQ multiplex PCR, lists solely in-frame clones and lacks some. V and J calls and clone size are as listed in that table; D and trimming were resolved from the DNA. This sample has 140,000 or so clones, with more than 80% found just once. This CDR3 is built from 13 residues. Germline V gives CDR1 SGHRS, CDR2 YFSETQ. V lost 6 bases and J lost 7; bases outside the gene matches: 7. This TCR was recovered from a woman in her sixties with active COVID-19. Source material: peripheral blood. The V call is TRBV5-1, the J call TRBJ2-7; 10 positions match TRBD1. Here the CDR3 DNA reads TGCGCCAGCACCCGACAGGGGGCGAGGGAGCAGTACTTC. Its protein is CASTRQGAREQYF.